This is a list of T cell receptor beta chains from one sample in a study of blood T cell repertoires in COVID-19. Assay used: immunoSEQ multiplex PCR; TCRdb lists only in-frame clones, some missing. The sample shows more than 200,000 clones, roughly 82% of them seen only once. Specimen: peripheral blood. The receptors derive from an elderly woman with active or convalescent COVID-19. Both conserved end residues are part of each CDR3. The D gene is left open where the match is weak. Clone size is shown for a subset of rows, as once, few, many or a class of expanded clone.

V gene: TRBV5-1
J gene: TRBJ2-2
clone size: -
D gene: TRBD1
CDR3 protein: CASSLPGQGTGELFF
CDR3 DNA: TGCGCCAGCAGCTTACCGGGACAGGGGACCGGGGAGCTGTTTTTT

V gene: TRBV19
J gene: TRBJ2-3
clone size: -
D gene: TRBD2
CDR3 protein: CASSIRSGARTDTQYF
CDR3 DNA: TGTGCCAGTAGTATACGTAGCGGGGCCCGCACAGATACGCAGTATTTT

V gene: TRBV5-1
J gene: TRBJ2-5
clone size: -
D gene: -
CDR3 protein: CASSLSSLMAGAQQETQYF
CDR3 DNA: TGCGCCAGCAGCTTGTCGTCTCTTATGGCGGGGGCGCAGCAAGAGACCCAGTACTTC

V gene: TRBV28
J gene: TRBJ1-4
clone size: -
D gene: TRBD1
CDR3 protein: CASSRQGTNEKLFF
CDR3 DNA: TGTGCCAGCAGTAGACAGGGAACTAATGAAAAACTGTTTTTT

V gene: TRBV3-1/TRBV3-2
J gene: TRBJ1-1
clone size: -
D gene: TRBD1
CDR3 protein: CASSQGQTDEAFF
CDR3 DNA: TGTGCCAGCAGCCAGGGACAGACAGATGAAGCTTTCTTT

V gene: TRBV5-1
J gene: TRBJ2-1
clone size: -
D gene: TRBD1
CDR3 protein: CASSIQGESSYNEQFF
CDR3 DNA: TGCGCCAGCAGCATACAGGGGGAAAGCTCCTACAATGAGCAGTTCTTC

V gene: TRBV23-1
J gene: TRBJ2-7
clone size: -
D gene: -
CDR3 protein: CASSQSKGDDGQYF
CDR3 DNA: TGCGCCAGCAGTCAATCAAAGGGGGATGACGGGCAGTACTTC

V gene: TRBV28
J gene: TRBJ2-7
clone size: -
D gene: -
CDR3 protein: CASSTERGGYYEQYF
CDR3 DNA: TGTGCCAGCAGTACCGAGAGGGGGGGCTACTACGAGCAGTACTTC

V gene: TRBV7-6
J gene: TRBJ2-3
clone size: -
D gene: TRBD1
CDR3 protein: CASSSRGQVGTDTQYF
CDR3 DNA: TGTGCCAGCAGCTCAAGAGGACAGGTCGGGACAGATACGCAGTATTTT

V gene: TRBV2
J gene: TRBJ2-7
clone size: -
D gene: -
CDR3 protein: CASSPNGLSSYEQYF
CDR3 DNA: TGTGCCAGCAGTCCCAACGGACTATCTTCCTACGAGCAGTACTTC

V gene: TRBV5-1
J gene: TRBJ2-2
clone size: -
D gene: -
CDR3 protein: CASSFSLSNTGELFF
CDR3 DNA: TGCGCCAGCAGCTTTTCTCTATCGAACACCGGGGAGCTGTTTTTT

V gene: TRBV30
J gene: TRBJ1-6
clone size: once
D gene: -
CDR3 protein: CAWSVRGGAGNSPLHF
CDR3 DNA: TGTGCCTGGAGTGTACGCGGGGGGGCTGGTAATTCACCCCTCCACTTT

V gene: TRBV28
J gene: TRBJ2-7
clone size: -
D gene: -
CDR3 protein: CASSLDRSFEQYF
CDR3 DNA: TGTGCCAGCAGCCTGGACAGAAGCTTCGAGCAGTACTTC

V gene: TRBV28
J gene: TRBJ2-7
clone size: once
D gene: TRBD1
CDR3 protein: CASSFPGQGGTYEQYF
CDR3 DNA: TGTGCCAGCAGTTTCCCCGGACAGGGGGGCACCTACGAGCAGTACTTC

V gene: TRBV6-1
J gene: TRBJ2-1
clone size: -
D gene: -
CDR3 protein: CASSEAVVGEQFF
CDR3 DNA: TGTGCCAGCAGTGAAGCCGTAGTCGGTGAGCAGTTCTTC

V gene: TRBV18
J gene: TRBJ2-7
clone size: -
D gene: -
CDR3 protein: CASSGNLGAYEQYF
CDR3 DNA: TGTGCCAGCTCAGGGAACCTCGGGGCCTACGAGCAGTACTTC

V gene: TRBV28
J gene: TRBJ1-6
clone size: -
D gene: -
CDR3 protein: CASSFIPGASPLHF
CDR3 DNA: TGTGCCAGCAGTTTTATCCCTGGGGCTTCACCCCTCCACTTT

V gene: TRBV10-2
J gene: TRBJ2-1
clone size: -
D gene: TRBD2
CDR3 protein: CASNRGGSYNEQFF
CDR3 DNA: TGCGCCAGCAATCGCGGGGGTTCCTACAATGAGCAGTTCTTC

V gene: TRBV19
J gene: TRBJ2-2
clone size: -
D gene: -
CDR3 protein: CASSIVYPPRTGELFF
CDR3 DNA: TGTGCCAGTAGTATAGTCTACCCACCTCGGACCGGGGAGCTGTTTTTT

V gene: TRBV5-1
J gene: TRBJ2-3
clone size: -
D gene: TRBD1
CDR3 protein: CASSLAFMTGQADTQYF
CDR3 DNA: TGCGCCAGCAGCTTGGCCTTTATGACAGGGCAGGCAGATACGCAGTATTTT

V gene: TRBV7-6
J gene: TRBJ2-3
clone size: few
D gene: -
CDR3 protein: CASSLGTPGTDTQYF
CDR3 DNA: TGTGCCAGCAGCTTAGGGACACCAGGCACAGATACGCAGTATTTT

V gene: TRBV3-1/TRBV3-2
J gene: TRBJ2-5
clone size: -
D gene: -
CDR3 protein: CASSLSDIQETQYF
CDR3 DNA: TGTGCCAGCAGCCTTTCAGACATCCAAGAGACCCAGTACTTC

V gene: TRBV2
J gene: TRBJ2-2
clone size: few
D gene: -
CDR3 protein: CARLGHPGWGNTGELFF
CDR3 DNA: TGTGCCAGATTGGGACATCCGGGCTGGGGGAACACCGGGGAGCTGTTTTTT

V gene: TRBV7-2
J gene: TRBJ1-2
clone size: -
D gene: TRBD1
CDR3 protein: CASSSYRGRGGYTF
CDR3 DNA: TGTGCCAGCAGCTCCTACAGGGGGCGCGGGGGCTACACCTTC

V gene: TRBV12-2
J gene: TRBJ1-1
clone size: -
D gene: -
CDR3 protein: CASRPWVGGAYDTEAFF
CDR3 DNA: TGTGCAAGTCGCCCATGGGTGGGGGGAGCTTACGACACTGAAGCTTTCTTT

V gene: TRBV13
J gene: TRBJ2-7
clone size: -
D gene: -
CDR3 protein: CASSLVVEGTYEQYF
CDR3 DNA: TGTGCCAGCAGCTTAGTAGTCGAGGGAACCTACGAGCAGTACTTC

V gene: TRBV7-2
J gene: TRBJ1-1
clone size: -
D gene: -
CDR3 protein: CASSPTGREAFF
CDR3 DNA: TGTGCCAGCAGCCCTACAGGAAGAGAAGCTTTCTTT

V gene: TRBV5-1
J gene: TRBJ1-5
clone size: -
D gene: -
CDR3 protein: CASSLGSGLGNQPQHF
CDR3 DNA: TGCGCCAGCAGCTTGGGATCGGGTTTGGGCAATCAGCCCCAGCATTTT

V gene: TRBV6-4
J gene: TRBJ1-5
clone size: -
D gene: TRBD1
CDR3 protein: CASSDRDRDTFWNQPQHF
CDR3 DNA: TGTGCCAGCAGTGACCGGGACAGGGATACGTTCTGGAATCAGCCCCAGCATTTT

V gene: TRBV30
J gene: TRBJ2-7
clone size: -
D gene: -
CDR3 protein: CAWSVLRERPYEQYF
CDR3 DNA: TGTGCCTGGAGTGTTCTCCGGGAAAGGCCCTACGAGCAGTACTTC

V gene: TRBV5-1
J gene: TRBJ1-6
clone size: -
D gene: -
CDR3 protein: CASSLGQTSSQDSPLHF
CDR3 DNA: TGCGCCAGCAGCTTAGGACAGACCAGTTCTCAGGATTCACCCCTCCACTTT

V gene: TRBV6-1
J gene: TRBJ1-1
clone size: -
D gene: TRBD1
CDR3 protein: CASSVRDRGDMNTEAFF
CDR3 DNA: TGTGCCAGCAGTGTTCGGGACAGGGGGGACATGAACACTGAAGCTTTCTTT

V gene: TRBV19
J gene: TRBJ1-2
clone size: -
D gene: -
CDR3 protein: CASSSGNHYGYTF
CDR3 DNA: TGTGCCAGTAGTAGCGGTAATCACTATGGCTACACCTTC

V gene: TRBV20-1
J gene: TRBJ2-1
clone size: -
D gene: TRBD2
CDR3 protein: CSASVGLAGVSNEQFF
CDR3 DNA: TGCAGTGCTAGTGTGGGATTAGCGGGAGTGTCCAATGAGCAGTTCTTC

V gene: TRBV10-3
J gene: TRBJ1-5
clone size: -
D gene: -
CDR3 protein: CAISAQAGANQPQHF
CDR3 DNA: TGTGCCATCAGTGCGCAGGCAGGGGCCAATCAGCCCCAGCATTTT

V gene: TRBV4-2
J gene: TRBJ2-3
clone size: -
D gene: -
CDR3 protein: CASSQARRASTDTQYF
CDR3 DNA: TGTGCCAGCAGCCAAGCTAGGCGGGCCAGCACAGATACGCAGTATTTT

V gene: TRBV29-1
J gene: TRBJ1-2
clone size: -
D gene: TRBD1
CDR3 protein: CSVGVGQYGYTF
CDR3 DNA: TGCAGCGTTGGCGTGGGACAGTATGGCTACACCTTC

V gene: TRBV28
J gene: TRBJ1-5
clone size: few
D gene: TRBD1
CDR3 protein: CASSTGTGNQPQHF
CDR3 DNA: TGTGCCAGCAGTACGGGGACAGGAAATCAGCCCCAGCATTTT

V gene: TRBV15
J gene: TRBJ2-1
clone size: once
D gene: TRBD1
CDR3 protein: CATSNRDSYNEQFF
CDR3 DNA: TGTGCCACCAGCAACCGGGACAGTTACAATGAGCAGTTCTTC

V gene: TRBV27
J gene: TRBJ1-5
clone size: few
D gene: TRBD1
CDR3 protein: CASSPGQGGQPQHF
CDR3 DNA: TGTGCCAGCAGTCCGGGACAGGGAGGTCAGCCCCAGCATTTT